The clone carrying this T cell receptor beta chain was seen more than once but under ten times. Its antigen remains unknown. Trimming took 2 bases from V and 8 from J, leaving 15 bases between them. This CDR3 contains 14 residues. The germline V gene encodes CDR1 LGHNA and CDR2 YNFKEQ. The study tagged each TCR cDNA molecule with a unique molecular identifier. TCRdb recomputed calls from the 5' RACE reads with MiXCR, one row per CDR3 protein. The table lists roughly 3,500 distinct CDR3 sequences, around an eighth of them singletons, with around 9.1% in the top ten. This sample was taken from a study of spatial heterogeneity in lung cancer. Study-level findings and limits: Tallies of expanded TCRs, which were sorted into ubiquitous and regional groups, correlated with counts of ubiquitous and regional nonsynonymous mutations, respectively. How many expanded intratumoral alpha and beta TCRs were present tracked the tumor mutation count, which was a count of nonsynonymous mutations.

The sample's time point: sample taken at primary tumor resection. Whole RNA, isolated from tumor, nontumor lung or frozen PBMC, was sequenced without prior sorting. The sequenced sample was lung tumor tissue, obtained at surgery. This receptor was identified in a female donor with early-stage non-small cell lung cancer. V and J are TRBV4-2 and TRBJ1-2; D unresolved. CDR3 nucleotide sequence: TGTGCCAGCAGCCAACCGGACTGGGCGTGGGGCTACACCTTC. It yields the protein CASSQPDWAWGYTF.